One and the same sample provided the 27 T cell receptor beta chains below, sequenced in a study of blood T cell repertoires in COVID-19. The data were produced by immunoSEQ multiplex PCR, yet TCRdb's version contains in-frame clones alone and is incomplete. The sample contains about 160,000 clones, around 80% of which appear only once. The sample consisted of peripheral blood. These receptors all come from a woman older than 75 with acute or convalescent COVID-19.

The chain joins TRBV5-1 to TRBJ2-7, with TRBD2 matching 8 bases. Germline-derived CDR1 and CDR2 are SGHRS and YFSETQ. The CDR3 has 15 amino acids. V lost 6 bases to trimming and J lost 3 bases; unmatched junction nucleotides: 11. CDR3 in DNA: TGCGCCAGCACCCCCGGGACTAGTTACATCTACGAGCAGTACTTC. Translating gives CASTPGTSYIYEQYF.

V and J are TRBV19 and TRBJ1-1, with 10 bases lining up with TRBD1. The CDR3 covers 16 residues. The germline V gene encodes CDR1 LNHDA and CDR2 SQIVND (reference sequence). V lost 5 bases to trimming and J lost 11 bases; unmatched junction nucleotides: 17. The CDR3 loop is CASSHGPTTGGIRAFF. The CDR3 DNA reads TGTGCCAGTAGTCATGGGCCGACGACAGGGGGCATCAGGGCTTTCTTT.

V and J are TRBV4-1 and TRBJ1-5; weak D call: TRBD1 (6 bases). Germline loops: CDR1 MGHRA, CDR2 YSYEKL. The CDR3 is made up of 14 amino acids. The V and J ends lost 4 bases and 2 bases respectively, with 9 bases between them. The CDR3 is CASSRRQGNQPQHF. The DNA of the CDR3 is TGCGCCAGCAGCCGAAGACAGGGCAATCAGCCCCAGCATTTT.

The genes are TRBV6-5 and TRBJ1-2; no clear D. Deletions cut 1 base from V and 7 bases from J, with 10 bases between. CDR1 and CDR2 (germline): MNHEY, SVGAGI. CDR3 length: 13 amino acids. The CDR3 DNA follows: TGTGCCAGCAGTTACTTCGAAGAGGGTGGCTACACCTTC. The encoded protein is CASSYFEEGGYTF.

This rearrangement joins TRBV7-9 to TRBJ2-7; D not certain. CDR3 length equals 15 residues. Looked up from germline, CDR1 is SEHNR and CDR2 is FQNEAQ (reference sequence). V was trimmed by 2 bases and J by 0 bases, leaving 11 bases between them. The DNA for the CDR3 is TGTGCCAGCAGCTTAAGGCGGAAGAGCTCCTACGAGCAGTACTTC. It specifies CASSLRRKSSYEQYF.

The chain is built from TRBV5-1 and TRBJ1-1, with TRBD1 identical over 10 bases. The germline gives CDR1 SGHRS, CDR2 YFSETQ. The CDR3 has 14 amino acids. The trim removed 5 bases at V and 6 bases at J, leaving 7 bases unmatched. Here the CDR3 reads CASSPGTGVAEAFF. CDR3 sequence (DNA): TGCGCCAGCAGTCCCGGGACAGGGGTGGCTGAAGCTTTCTTT. Combining the CDR3 with reference TRBV5-1 and TRBJ1-1 gives the whole variable domain KAGVTQTPRYLIKTRGQQVTLSCSPISGHRSVSWYQQTPGQGLQFLFEYFSETQRNKGNFPGRFSGRQFSNSRSEMNVSTLELGDSALYLCASSPGTGVAEAFFGQGTRLTVV.

The chain combines TRBV15 with TRBJ2-5; 9 bases match TRBD2. From germline, CDR1 is LNHNV and CDR2 YYDKDF (reference sequence). CDR3 size: 17 residues. V was clipped by 5 bases and J by 2 bases; unmatched bases: 12. The CDR3 DNA sequence: TGTGCCACCAGCGGAGGACCGGGACTAGCCAATCAAGAGACCCAGTACTTC. It encodes CATSGGPGLANQETQYF.

The chain couples TRBV19 to TRBJ1-2, with 7 positions matching TRBD1. This CDR3 comprises 14 residues. Losses at the gene ends were 5 bases for V and 5 bases for J; bases not matched to a gene: 8. Looked up from germline, CDR1 is LNHDA and CDR2 is SQIVND (reference sequence). The CDR3 is CASSERDSLYGYTF. The DNA for the CDR3 is TGTGCCAGTAGTGAGAGGGACAGTCTATATGGCTACACCTTC.

The chain combines TRBV18 with TRBJ1-6; the D is unclear. V was trimmed by 3 bases and J by 9 bases, leaving 12 bases between them. The CDR3 is 14 residues long. The germline V gene has CDR1 KGHSH and CDR2 LQKENI. The CDR3 protein is CASSPWQEGSPLHF. The DNA of the CDR3 is TGTGCCAGCTCACCGTGGCAGGAAGGTTCACCCCTCCACTTT.

This clone showed up just once. V usage is TRBV3-1 (or the pseudogene TRBV3-2) and J usage is TRBJ1-6, with D possibly matching TRBD1 (5 bases). The CDR3 length is 16 residues. V was trimmed by 5 bases and J by 9 bases, leaving 20 bases between them. The germline gives CDR1 LGHDT, CDR2 YNNKEL (reference sequence). The CDR3 loop reads CASSSAGGRVRSPLHF. DNA of the CDR3: TGTGCCAGCAGCTCCGCGGGAGGCAGGGTGCGTTCACCCCTCCACTTT.

This chain connects TRBV18 to TRBJ1-2, with 8 bases that match TRBD1. This CDR3 comprises 14 residues. Germline CDR1 and CDR2: KGHSH and LQKENI. The trim removed 3 bases at V and 9 bases at J, leaving 9 bases unmatched. CDR3 sequence reads: CASSPPPGGVSYTF. CDR3 DNA: TGTGCCAGCTCACCCCCCCCAGGGGGCGTTAGCTACACCTTC. Complete variable domain (other parts from reference TRBV18 and TRBJ1-2): NAGVMQNPRHLVRRRGQEARLRCSPMKGHSHVYWYRQLPEEGLKFMVYLQKENIIDESGMPKERFSAEFPKEGPSILRIQQVVRGDSAAYFCASSPPPGGVSYTFGSGTRLTVV.

This chain links TRBV6-1 with TRBJ1-5; 10 bases align to TRBD1. Germline CDR1 reads MNHNS; CDR2 reads SASEGT. With V trimmed by 2 bases and J by 2 bases, 12 bases remained unmatched. The CDR3 loop spans 19 amino acids. In DNA, the CDR3 is TGTGCCAGCAGTGAAAGGGACAGGGGATGGGTAGCAGGCAATCAGCCCCAGCATTTT. Residues: CASSERDRGWVAGNQPQHF.

The V and J genes are TRBV6-1 and TRBJ1-4; a possible D gene is TRBD1 (5 bases). The ends were cut back, 3 bases at V and 8 bases at J, with 19 bases in the middle. Germline V gene lookup returns CDR1 MNHNS and CDR2 SASEGT. The CDR3 totals 16 residues. Written as DNA, the CDR3 is TGTGCCAGCAGTGATGACAGTTCTCCATCCCCCGAAAAACTGTTTTTT. Translated: CASSDDSSPSPEKLFF.

This clone was recorded once. The CDR3 sequence: CASSLRQAYGYTF. CDR3 nucleotide sequence: TGCGCCAGCAGCTTGCGGCAGGCCTATGGCTACACCTTC. The chain carries TRBV5-1 and TRBJ1-2, with D hard to call. Germline CDR1 reads SGHRS; CDR2 reads YFSETQ. CDR3 length equals 13 residues. Between the trimmed V and J ends, which lost 1 base and 4 bases, there was a span of 8 bases.

J is TRBJ2-6 and V is TRBV11-2, with 7 bases matching TRBD1. The CDR3 is 19 residues long. V shed 3 bases and J 0 bases; nucleotides not matched to a gene: 11. Germline loops: CDR1 SGHAT, CDR2 FQNNGV. CDR3 nucleotide sequence: TGTGCCAGCAGCTTGGGGGCGACAGGGAGTAACTCTGGGGCCAACGTCCTGACTTTC. Residues: CASSLGATGSNSGANVLTF.

The chain couples TRBV11-2 to TRBJ2-5; possible D gene TRBD1, 5 bases. The CDR3 runs to 16 residues. Trimming cost V 5 bases and J 0 bases, with 16 bases left between them. CDR1 and CDR2 (germline): SGHAT, FQNNGV. In DNA form, the CDR3 reads TGTGCCAGCAGCCCAAGGGGAATCTTGTACCAAGAGACCCAGTACTTC. It yields the protein CASSPRGILYQETQYF.

This sequence joins TRBV30 and TRBJ1-1, with a possible D match to TRBD1 (5 bases). The germline V gene encodes CDR1 GTSNPN and CDR2 SVGIG (reference sequence). There are 13 residues in the CDR3. Trimming stripped 0 bases from V and 3 bases from J, with 8 bases between. The DNA for the CDR3 is TGTGCCTGGAGTGTTCAGGGCTACACTGAAGCTTTCTTT. Amino acids: CAWSVQGYTEAFF.

This chain uses TRBV6-6 with TRBJ1-5; possible D gene TRBD1, 5 bases. Germline loops: CDR1 MNHNY, CDR2 SVGAGI (reference sequence). CDR3 size: 14 residues. The germline V and J ends were trimmed by 10 bases and 2 bases, with 15 bases remaining between them. CDR3 sequence reads: CATQGRGGNQPQHF. The CDR3 DNA sequence: TGTGCCACCCAGGGACGGGGGGGCAATCAGCCCCAGCATTTT.

This chain uses TRBV5-6 with TRBJ1-2; D gene ambiguous. The CDR3 loop spans 15 amino acids. Per germline, CDR1 SGHDT and CDR2 YYEEEE. Trimming pared 0 bases from V and 4 bases from J, leaving 13 bases between. DNA of the CDR3: TGTGCCAGCAGCTTGGCCCTGCCGGGTACCTATGGCTACACCTTC. It codes for CASSLALPGTYGYTF.

V usage is TRBV19 and J usage is TRBJ1-4, with TRBD1 matching over 7 bases. The CDR3 consists of 17 residues. V was clipped by 5 bases and J by 0 bases; unmatched bases: 9. Germline CDR1 is LNHDA and CDR2 is SQIVND (reference sequence). In DNA form, the CDR3 reads TGTGCCAGTAGTCTTGCGGGACAGAGTACAACTAATGAAAAACTGTTTTTT. Protein sequence: CASSLAGQSTTNEKLFF.

The rearrangement links TRBV10-1 to TRBJ1-2, with D hard to call. Per germline, CDR1 WNHNN and CDR2 SYGVQD (reference sequence). Trimming took off 5 bases at V and 0 bases at J, with 22 bases between the two ends. The CDR3 is made up of 18 amino acids. The chain's CDR3 is CASSPSNPGGGANYGYTF. CDR3 DNA sequence: TGCGCCAGCAGTCCTTCGAATCCCGGTGGCGGTGCTAACTATGGCTACACCTTC.

This clone showed up many times. The chain employs TRBV5-4 and TRBJ2-7, with 10 bases lining up with TRBD2. The junction had 2 bases not matched to a gene; V was cut back by 1 base and J by 4 bases. CDR1 and CDR2 (germline): SGHNT, YYREEE (reference sequence). This CDR3 comprises 14 residues. The CDR3 reads CASSLSGRVYEQYF. The DNA for the CDR3 is TGTGCCAGCAGCTTGAGCGGGAGGGTTTACGAGCAGTACTTC. Full variable domain (rest looked up from reference TRBV5-4 and TRBJ2-7): ETGVTQSPTHLIKTRGQQVTLRCSSQSGHNTVSWYQQALGQGPQFIFQYYREEENGRGNFPPRFSGLQFPNYSSELNVNALELDDSALYLCASSLSGRVYEQYFGPGTRLTVT.

This clone was seen once. This chain links TRBV27 with TRBJ2-1; TRBD1 might be the D (6 bases). Trimming shortened V by 2 bases and J by 7 bases, and 9 bases separated the two germline ends. The CDR3 is 13 amino acids. Germline assignment: CDR1 MNHEY and CDR2 SMNVEV (reference sequence). The chain's CDR3 is CASSLTGQNEQFF. The CDR3 DNA sequence: TGTGCCAGCAGTTTAACAGGACAGAATGAGCAGTTCTTC.

This clone was recorded once. The chain joins TRBV14 to TRBJ2-1; 12 bases align to TRBD1. V gave up 1 base and J gave up 9 bases; unmatched junction bases: 7. CDR1 and CDR2 (germline): SGHDN, FVKESK. This CDR3 contains 16 residues. The CDR3 protein is CASSQATPGQGAEQFF. The CDR3 coding sequence is TGTGCCAGCAGCCAAGCTACTCCGGGACAGGGGGCTGAGCAGTTCTTC. The full variable domain, in which reference TRBV14 and TRBJ2-1 provide the parts outside the CDR3, is EAGVTQFPSHSVIEKGQTVTLRCDPISGHDNLYWYRRVMGKEIKFLLHFVKESKQDESGMPNNRFLAERTGGTYSTLKVQPAELEDSGVYFCASSQATPGQGAEQFFGPGTRLTVL.

The genes are TRBV18 and TRBJ1-1; the D is unclear. The CDR3 has 12 amino acids. Per the germline V gene, CDR1 is KGHSH and CDR2 is LQKENI. Deletions cut 4 bases from V and 1 base from J, with 4 bases between. The CDR3 DNA reads TGTGCCAGCTCACAGAGGAACACTGAAGCTTTCTTT. It translates to CASSQRNTEAFF.

The chain joins TRBV2 to TRBJ2-1; 10 bases fit TRBD2. The CDR3 is made up of 15 amino acids. Germline CDR1 is SNHLY and CDR2 is FYNNEI. The V and J ends lost 10 bases and 7 bases, in that order; junction bases with no gene match: 13. CDR3 residues: CATEIAGGTINEQFF. The CDR3 bases are TGTGCCACCGAGATAGCGGGGGGTACAATTAATGAGCAGTTCTTC. The variable domain in full, completed from reference TRBV2 and TRBJ2-1, reads EPEVTQTPSHQVTQMGQEVILRCVPISNHLYFYWYRQILGQKVEFLVSFYNNEISEKSEIFDDQFSVERPDGSNFTLKIRSTKLEDSAMYFCATEIAGGTINEQFFGPGTRLTVL.

The sample holds a few counts of this clone. The chain recombines TRBV18 with TRBJ2-1; D possibly corresponds to TRBD2 (6 bases). Looked up from germline, CDR1 is KGHSH and CDR2 is LQKENI. Trimming pared 5 bases from V and 8 bases from J, leaving 19 bases between. The length of the CDR3 is 15 residues. The CDR3 loop is CASSERGGAGHEQFF. The CDR3, as DNA: TGTGCCAGCTCAGAACGGGGCGGGGCAGGTCATGAGCAGTTCTTC.